This T cell receptor beta chain was captured in a study of blood T cell repertoires in COVID-19 (TCRdb year 2020). About the investigation overall: Samples covering the acute and convalescent phases of COVID-19 were provided by collaborators in the United States, Italy and Spain. Subjects who had been exposed to COVID-19, were actively infected with it, or had recovered from it provided the deeply sampled blood TCRbeta repertoires that made up the dataset. A freely available public database, intended as a resource for researchers studying the immune response to SARS-CoV-2, is where the repertoires were released. The sample metadata nearly always contained a de-identified subject ID, COVID-19 status, age in years and sex. The prospective study material was composed of cDNA or gDNA derived from T cells, B-cell-depleted T cells, or PBMCs. HLA class I and class II types, where available, came from metadata supplied by the sample provider rather than from assay-based typing. The samples were drawn from the first 160 participants of the ongoing ImmuneRACE study and from over 950 subjects provided by 6 global collaborators.

This clone was observed once. Its antigen remains undetermined. No base quality information exists; no much larger clone differs at one position. The immunoSEQ Assay, a bias-controlled multiplex PCR, was used to amplify TCRbeta CDR3 regions from genomic DNA. In the original analysis: The number of nucleated cells in each sample was estimated from the amplification of reference gene primers within the assay. To quantify the absolute abundance of each unique TCRbeta CDR3 rearrangement, sequence reads were collapsed and filtered. For each sample, productive Simpson clonality was calculated as the square root of Simpson's diversity index across productive rearrangements. TCRdb's version of the immuneACCESS table is confined to in-frame rearrangements and falls short of the full clone set. An unresolved V gene accounts for under half of the shortfall where checked; the remainder is of unknown origin. Clone size and V and J calls were adopted from that table, with D and trimming inferred from the DNA. The sample yields more than 250,000 clones; about four fifths were counted once. The ten largest account for about 5% of the sample.

Study-wide conclusions, independent of this receptor: The amount of clinical and demographic metadata varied by source and participant and was provided uncurated.

Participants in the prospective study were enrolled through a virtual design, were aged roughly 18 to 90 years, and lived in 24 United States geographic areas. Cohort assignment in the prospective study relied on participant-reported clinical history from a screening survey and a study questionnaire. Exposed participants had been in contact, within 2 weeks of entering the study, with a person who had a PCR-confirmed or clinician-diagnosed case of COVID-19. Each participant in the prospective study had whole blood, serum and a nasopharyngeal or oropharyngeal swab collected by mobile phlebotomists. Additional blood draws and questionnaires over an approximately two-month period could optionally be provided by prospective study participants. Blood samples from the prospective study were shipped frozen or at room temperature prior to DNA extraction. The clonotype was recovered from a man aged 40-55 years who had been exposed to COVID-19. Material for sequencing was PBMCs or T cells enriched from blood (not recorded which).

This receptor has the CDR3 CASSLGLAGVSYNEQFF. The bases are TGCGCCAGCAGCTTGGGACTAGCGGGAGTATCCTACAATGAGCAGTTCTTC. The chain is encoded by TRBV5-1 joined to TRBJ2-1, with 12 bases aligning to TRBD2. V trim: 0 bases; J trim: 1 base; unmatched bases: 2. The germline V gene encodes CDR1 SGHRS and CDR2 YFSETQ. There are 17 amino acids in the CDR3, from cysteine to phenylalanine inclusive. Just the 51-base CDR3 DNA is kept, in frame starting at base 1.